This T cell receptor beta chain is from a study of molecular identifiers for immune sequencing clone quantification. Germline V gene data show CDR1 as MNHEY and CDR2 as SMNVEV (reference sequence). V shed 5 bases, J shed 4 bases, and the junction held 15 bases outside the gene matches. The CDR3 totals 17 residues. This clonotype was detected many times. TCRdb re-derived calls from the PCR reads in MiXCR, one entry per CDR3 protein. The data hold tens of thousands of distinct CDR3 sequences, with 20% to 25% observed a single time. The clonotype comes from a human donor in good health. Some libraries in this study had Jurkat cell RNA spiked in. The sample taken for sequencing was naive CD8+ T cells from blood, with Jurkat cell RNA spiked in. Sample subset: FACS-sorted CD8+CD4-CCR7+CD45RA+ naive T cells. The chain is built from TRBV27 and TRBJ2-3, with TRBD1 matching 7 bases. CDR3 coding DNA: TGTGCCAGCAGTATCCTATCCTCGCAGGGGGTGGCAGATACGCAGTATTTT. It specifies CASSILSSQGVADTQYF.